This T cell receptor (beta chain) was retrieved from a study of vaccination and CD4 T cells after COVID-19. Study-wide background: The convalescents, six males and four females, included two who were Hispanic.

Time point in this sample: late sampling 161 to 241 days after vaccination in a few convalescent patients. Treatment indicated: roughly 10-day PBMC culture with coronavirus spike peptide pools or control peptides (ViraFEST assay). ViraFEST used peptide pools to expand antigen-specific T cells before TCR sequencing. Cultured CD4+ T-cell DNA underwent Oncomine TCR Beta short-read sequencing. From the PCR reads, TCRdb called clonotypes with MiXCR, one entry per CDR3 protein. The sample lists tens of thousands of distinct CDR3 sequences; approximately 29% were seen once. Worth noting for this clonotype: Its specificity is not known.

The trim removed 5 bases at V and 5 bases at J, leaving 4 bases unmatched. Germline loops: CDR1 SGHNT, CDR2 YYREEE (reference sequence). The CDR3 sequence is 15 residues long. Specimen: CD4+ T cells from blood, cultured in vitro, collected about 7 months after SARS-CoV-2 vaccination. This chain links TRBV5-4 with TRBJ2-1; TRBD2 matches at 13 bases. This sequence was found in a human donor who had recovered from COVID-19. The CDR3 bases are TGTGCCAGCAGGACGGGGACTAGCGGGAACAATGAGCAGTTCTTC. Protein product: CASRTGTSGNNEQFF.